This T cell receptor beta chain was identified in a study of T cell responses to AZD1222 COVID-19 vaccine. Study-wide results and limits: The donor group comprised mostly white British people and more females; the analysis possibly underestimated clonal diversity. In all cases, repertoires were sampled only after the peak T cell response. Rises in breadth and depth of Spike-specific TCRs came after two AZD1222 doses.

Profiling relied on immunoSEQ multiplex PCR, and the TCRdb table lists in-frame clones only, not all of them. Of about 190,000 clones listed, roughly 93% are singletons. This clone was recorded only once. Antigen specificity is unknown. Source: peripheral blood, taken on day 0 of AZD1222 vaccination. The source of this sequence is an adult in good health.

CDR3 DNA sequence: TGTGCCAGCAGCTTTGGACAGGGCCAGATTATGGAAGCTTTCTTT. This translates into CASSFGQGQIMEAFF. The chain carries TRBV5-4 and TRBJ1-1, with 8 bases matching TRBD1. The V gene's germline CDR1 is SGHNT and CDR2 YYREEE (reference sequence). This CDR3 has 15 amino acids. V lost 2 bases to trimming and J lost 8 bases; unmatched junction nucleotides: 11.